A selection of T cell receptor beta chains follows, all from one sample in a study of blood T cell repertoires in COVID-19. Profiling relied on immunoSEQ multiplex PCR, and the TCRdb table lists in-frame clones only, not all of them. The sample includes 250,000 or so clones, around 90% of them seen just once. The material sequenced was peripheral blood. The source of these receptors is a woman between 25 and 40 years old with acute or convalescent COVID-19. CDR3s include the opening cysteine and the closing phenylalanine or tryptophan. Each record gives: clone size, J gene, V gene, CDR3 length, D gene, CDR3 DNA, CDR3 protein. The D gene is left open where the match is weak. Clone size is not always given. Where it is, it says once, few, many or a class for expanded clones.

clone_size: .; j_call: TRBJ1-5; v_call: TRBV25-1; cdr3_length: 16; d_call: TRBD1; cdr3_nt: TGTGCCAGCAGTGATTCGGGACAGGGATCCAGTCAGCCCCAGCATTTT; cdr3_aa: CASSDSGQGSSQPQHF
clone_size: .; j_call: TRBJ1-1; v_call: TRBV23-1; cdr3_length: 16; d_call: TRBD1; cdr3_nt: TGCGCCAGCAGTCAAGGACTTCAGGGGGCCAGGACTGAAGCTTTCTTT; cdr3_aa: CASSQGLQGARTEAFF
clone_size: .; j_call: TRBJ2-2; v_call: TRBV7-6; cdr3_length: 17; d_call: .; cdr3_nt: TGTGCCAGCAGCTTACTCATGACTAGGGCGAACACCGGGGAGCTGTTTTTT; cdr3_aa: CASSLLMTRANTGELFF
clone_size: .; j_call: TRBJ2-1; v_call: TRBV5-1; cdr3_length: 16; d_call: .; cdr3_nt: TGCGCCAGCAGCTTCACAGAGTTAGGCTCCTACAATGAGCAGTTCTTC; cdr3_aa: CASSFTELGSYNEQFF
clone_size: .; j_call: TRBJ2-2; v_call: TRBV29-1; cdr3_length: 14; d_call: TRBD2; cdr3_nt: TGCAGCGTTTGGACTAGCGGGAGAATCGGGGAGCTGTTTTTT; cdr3_aa: CSVWTSGRIGELFF
clone_size: once; j_call: TRBJ2-2; v_call: TRBV4-3; cdr3_length: 17; d_call: .; cdr3_nt: TGCGCCAGCAGCCAAGATGTTGCGGGAATCGGATCCGGGGAGCTGTTTTTT; cdr3_aa: CASSQDVAGIGSGELFF
clone_size: .; j_call: TRBJ2-2; v_call: TRBV10-3; cdr3_length: 18; d_call: TRBD1; cdr3_nt: TGTGCCATCAGTGATTCATCTTCAGGCAGGGGGCTCGTCGGGGAGCTGTTTTTT; cdr3_aa: CAISDSSSGRGLVGELFF
clone_size: .; j_call: TRBJ1-6; v_call: TRBV11-2; cdr3_length: 16; d_call: .; cdr3_nt: TGTGCCAGCAGCTTAGCCCAGGGGTCCTATAATTCACCCCTCCACTTT; cdr3_aa: CASSLAQGSYNSPLHF
clone_size: .; j_call: TRBJ1-4; v_call: TRBV16; cdr3_length: 16; d_call: TRBD1; cdr3_nt: TGTGCCAGCAGCCAATCGGGACAGGGGGATGGTGAAAAACTGTTTTTT; cdr3_aa: CASSQSGQGDGEKLFF
clone_size: .; j_call: TRBJ1-5; v_call: TRBV19; cdr3_length: 15; d_call: TRBD1; cdr3_nt: TGTGCCAGTAGTTACCGGGACAGCGAGAATCAGCCCCAGCATTTT; cdr3_aa: CASSYRDSENQPQHF
clone_size: once; j_call: TRBJ2-1; v_call: TRBV9; cdr3_length: 18; d_call: TRBD2; cdr3_nt: TGTGCCAGCGACGAGAGAAGAGGGGGGACTAGCAGAACAAATGAGCAGTTCTTC; cdr3_aa: CASDERRGGTSRTNEQFF
clone_size: .; j_call: TRBJ1-2; v_call: TRBV5-6; cdr3_length: 17; d_call: .; cdr3_nt: TGTGCCAGCAGCTTGGACAGGGCAGCAGATTTTTTTTATGGCTACACCTTC; cdr3_aa: CASSLDRAADFFYGYTF
clone_size: .; j_call: TRBJ1-1; v_call: TRBV5-1; cdr3_length: 14; d_call: .; cdr3_nt: TGCGCCAGCAGCTTCCAGGGTGTGAACACTGAAGCTTTCTTT; cdr3_aa: CASSFQGVNTEAFF
clone_size: .; j_call: TRBJ2-1; v_call: TRBV30; cdr3_length: 12; d_call: .; cdr3_nt: TGTGCCTGGAGCAAAACTAGGCCTGAGCAGTTCTTC; cdr3_aa: CAWSKTRPEQFF
clone_size: once; j_call: TRBJ2-1; v_call: TRBV6-4; cdr3_length: 14; d_call: .; cdr3_nt: TGTGCCAGCAGTGAGGGCAGGGGTGGTAATGAGCAGTTCTTC; cdr3_aa: CASSEGRGGNEQFF
clone_size: .; j_call: TRBJ2-2; v_call: TRBV19; cdr3_length: 14; d_call: TRBD2; cdr3_nt: TGTGCCAGTGACCTTGATGGACTAGCCGGGGAGCTGTTTTTT; cdr3_aa: CASDLDGLAGELFF
clone_size: .; j_call: TRBJ1-3; v_call: TRBV9; cdr3_length: 17; d_call: .; cdr3_nt: TGTGCCAGCAGCGTAGGCATGGGGGGGAGTTTAGGAAACACCATATATTTT; cdr3_aa: CASSVGMGGSLGNTIYF
clone_size: .; j_call: TRBJ2-3; v_call: TRBV18; cdr3_length: 14; d_call: TRBD2; cdr3_nt: TGTGCCAGCACCGGGACTAGCAGCACAGATACGCAGTATTTT; cdr3_aa: CASTGTSSTDTQYF
clone_size: .; j_call: TRBJ1-2; v_call: TRBV12-5; cdr3_length: 14; d_call: TRBD1; cdr3_nt: TGTGCTAGTGCCTTGACAGGGGCCAGCTATGGCTACACCTTC; cdr3_aa: CASALTGASYGYTF
clone_size: .; j_call: TRBJ2-3; v_call: TRBV7-2; cdr3_length: 14; d_call: .; cdr3_nt: TGTGCCAGCAGCTTTGGGCAGTACACAGATACGCAGTATTTT; cdr3_aa: CASSFGQYTDTQYF
clone_size: .; j_call: TRBJ2-2; v_call: TRBV6-5; cdr3_length: 14; d_call: .; cdr3_nt: TGTGCCAGCAGTTACAAGCGGGTAGGCGGGGAGCTGTTTTTT; cdr3_aa: CASSYKRVGGELFF
clone_size: few; j_call: TRBJ2-2; v_call: TRBV30; cdr3_length: 15; d_call: TRBD2; cdr3_nt: TGTGCCTGGAGTGAAGCGGGAGTTAGCACCGGGGAGCTGTTTTTT; cdr3_aa: CAWSEAGVSTGELFF
clone_size: once; j_call: TRBJ2-1; v_call: TRBV27; cdr3_length: 15; d_call: TRBD2; cdr3_nt: TGTGCCAGCAGTTTCGTCCTAGCGGGAGGTTTTGAGCAGTTCTTC; cdr3_aa: CASSFVLAGGFEQFF